The rows below give T cell receptor beta chains drawn from one sample of a study of cytomegalovirus exposure and HLA in healthy donors. The table came from immunoSEQ multiplex PCR; TCRdb's copy has only in-frame clones and leaves some out. The table lists approximately 200,000 clones, under 95% of them singletons. Sample: PBMCs. The receptors derive from a woman under 30 in good health and CMV-seronegative. CDR3s include the opening cysteine and the closing phenylalanine or tryptophan. D genes are given only for firm matches. Size is stated for part of the rows, as once, few or many counts, or as a class when the clone is expanded.

NA	TRBJ1-1	TRBV6-6	TRBD1	TGTGCCAGCAGCCCAGGGGGCGCCCCCACTGAAGCTTTCTTT	CASSPGGAPTEAFF
NA	TRBJ1-2	TRBV19	TRBD1	TGTGCCAGTAGGATGACAGGGGTAATGGGTAACTATGGCTACACCTTC	CASRMTGVMGNYGYTF
few	TRBJ1-1	TRBV2	NA	TGTGCCAGCAGTTCAGGATCGGTCGAAGCTTTCTTT	CASSSGSVEAFF
NA	TRBJ1-1	TRBV5-4	NA	TGTGCCACTCAACAGGTCATGAACACTGAAGCTTTCTTT	CATQQVMNTEAFF
NA	TRBJ2-3	TRBV27	NA	TGTGCCAGCAGACTCCTCGGTATGCGGGTTGGCACAGATACGCAGTATTTT	CASRLLGMRVGTDTQYF
NA	TRBJ1-3	TRBV5-6	TRBD1	TGTGCCAGCAGCTTGGCGGGACAGGGGGGAAACACCATATATTTT	CASSLAGQGGNTIYF
NA	TRBJ2-5	TRBV27	TRBD1	TGTGCCAGCAGTTTAGTATGGGACAGGGAAGAGACCCAGTACTTC	CASSLVWDREETQYF
NA	TRBJ2-7	TRBV20-1	NA	TGCAGTGCTATTGCGTACGAGCAGTACTTC	CSAIAYEQYF
NA	TRBJ1-2	TRBV30	TRBD1	TGTGCCTGGAGTGACAGGGGGGACTATGGCTACACCTTC	CAWSDRGDYGYTF
NA	TRBJ1-3	TRBV30	NA	TGTGCCTCAAGCAGGAAGTCCTCTGGAAACACCATATATTTT	CASSRKSSGNTIYF
NA	TRBJ2-3	TRBV20-1	NA	TGCAGCCTTACCTCGGGTACGCAGTATTTT	CSLTSGTQYF
NA	TRBJ2-4	TRBV5-1	NA	TGCGCCAGCAGCTTGGAGGAGGGAATACGGGCCAAAAACATTCAGTACTTC	CASSLEEGIRAKNIQYF
NA	TRBJ2-5	TRBV5-1	NA	TGCGCCAGCACCCCCCGTTGGACCGACAGCTTTGAGACCCAGTACTTC	CASTPRWTDSFETQYF
NA	TRBJ2-1	TRBV4-2	TRBD2	TGTGCCAGCAGCCAAAGAGGGCTAGCGGGAGGGCTCTACAATGAGCAGTTCTTC	CASSQRGLAGGLYNEQFF
NA	TRBJ2-7	TRBV6-6	TRBD2	TGTGCCAGCAGGATAGCGGGAGGGACGGCCTACGAGCAGTACTTC	CASRIAGGTAYEQYF
few	TRBJ1-2	TRBV20-1	NA	TGCAGAGGGGGGGGCTATGGCTACACCTTC	CRGGGYGYTF
NA	TRBJ2-2	TRBV19	TRBD1	TGTGCCAGTAGTAGCCTCGGGACAGGGGGCACCGGGGAGCTGTTTTTT	CASSSLGTGGTGELFF
NA	TRBJ2-5	TRBV10-3	NA	TGTGCCATCGGTGCGCGGGAAGAGACCCAGTACTTC	CAIGAREETQYF
NA	TRBJ1-1	TRBV4-1	NA	TGCGCCAGCAGCCAAGAGGCAGGGTATTACACTGAAGCTTTCTTT	CASSQEAGYYTEAFF
NA	TRBJ1-5	TRBV27	NA	TGTGCCAGCAGTTCAGCGGGTGGTAGCAATCAGCCCCAGCATTTT	CASSSAGGSNQPQHF
NA	TRBJ1-1	TRBV29-1	TRBD1	TGCAGCGTTGCCTGGACAGGGGTAAACACTGAAGCTTTCTTT	CSVAWTGVNTEAFF
NA	TRBJ1-4	TRBV6-1	NA	TGTGCCAGCAGTGTTTCTAGAGTGAATGAAAAACTGTTTTTT	CASSVSRVNEKLFF
NA	TRBJ1-1	TRBV2	TRBD1	TGTGCCAGCATGAGGGGGTTGGGACAGGGATTGGGCGAAGCTTTCTTT	CASMRGLGQGLGEAFF
NA	TRBJ2-1	TRBV21-1	NA	TGTGCCAGCAGCAAGGAGGGAGCCTACAATGAGCAGTTCTTC	CASSKEGAYNEQFF
NA	TRBJ1-1	TRBV5-6	TRBD1	TGTGCCAGCAGCTGGGGACAGCCTTTGAACACTGAAGCTTTCTTT	CASSWGQPLNTEAFF
NA	TRBJ1-4	TRBV11-2	NA	TGTGCCAGCAGCTCCACCAGTCCCCTTGATAATGAAAAACTGTTTTTT	CASSSTSPLDNEKLFF
NA	TRBJ1-2	TRBV10-2	NA	TGCGCCAGCACCCCCTCGTCGCTTAGGCCGACAAAGAATGGCTACACCTTC	CASTPSSLRPTKNGYTF
NA	TRBJ2-1	TRBV27	NA	TGTGCCAGCAGTTTTGGCGGTGAGCAGTTCTTC	CASSFGGEQFF
NA	TRBJ2-3	TRBV7-8	TRBD2	TGTGCCAGCAGCAAACTAGCGGGAGGGCCAGATACGCAGTATTTT	CASSKLAGGPDTQYF
NA	TRBJ2-7	TRBV29-1	TRBD2	TGCAGCGTTGAGACTAGCGGGAGCTACGAGCAGTACTTC	CSVETSGSYEQYF
NA	TRBJ1-1	TRBV25-1	TRBD1	TGTGCCAGCAGGAAAACAGGGGGCCGGGGAGACACTGAAGCTTTCTTT	CASRKTGGRGDTEAFF
NA	TRBJ2-1	TRBV19	TRBD2	TGTGCCAGTAGTGTGGGACTAGCGGGAGTTTATTCAATCCAGTTCTTC	CASSVGLAGVYSIQFF
NA	TRBJ2-3	TRBV29-1	TRBD1	TGCAGCGGCCGGGACAGGGGGCATACTAGCACAGATACGCAGTATTTT	CSGRDRGHTSTDTQYF
once	TRBJ2-1	TRBV11-3	NA	TGTGCCAGCAGTAGGAGCATTGAATACAATGAGCAGTTCTTC	CASSRSIEYNEQFF
once	TRBJ1-5	TRBV30	NA	TGTGCCTGGAGACGGGGGGTTCATAGCAATCAGCCCCAGCATTTT	CAWRRGVHSNQPQHF
NA	TRBJ2-5	TRBV30	NA	TGTGCCTGGAGTCGGGAGTTAGGAGAGACCCAGTACTTC	CAWSRELGETQYF